The rows below give T cell receptor beta chains drawn from one sample of a study of cytomegalovirus exposure and HLA in healthy donors. Sequencing was performed with immunoSEQ multiplex PCR; in TCRdb, only in-frame clones are kept and a portion is missing. The table has more than 80,000 clones, roughly 82% seen once; the top ten hold roughly 3%. The sequenced sample was PBMCs. The receptors were sampled from a male donor in good health and CMV-seropositive. CDR3s include the opening cysteine and the closing phenylalanine or tryptophan. The D gene is left open where the match is weak. The size entry is marked missing in some rows and otherwise reads once, few, many or a size class.

clone size,J gene,D gene,V gene,CDR3 DNA,CDR3 protein
NA,TRBJ2-7,TRBD1,TRBV13,TGTGCCAGCCAGTTAACAGGGGCCTACGAGCAGTACTTC,CASQLTGAYEQYF
NA,TRBJ2-7,TRBD1,TRBV7-3,TGTGCCAGCAGCTTAACGGGCGGGACAGGGGCGCACGAGCAGTACTTC,CASSLTGGTGAHEQYF
few,TRBJ2-5,TRBD2,TRBV4-2,TGTGCCAGCAGCCAAGAGAGGAATAGCGGGGGCCAAGAGACCCAGTACTTC,CASSQERNSGGQETQYF
NA,TRBJ2-3,TRBD2,TRBV28,TGTGCCAGCAGAACCCGACTAGCGGGATCGAGGGATACGCAGTATTTT,CASRTRLAGSRDTQYF
NA,TRBJ1-1,NA,TRBV6-5,TGTGCCAGCAGTGAACTCATCGCGAACACTGAAGCTTTCTTT,CASSELIANTEAFF
NA,TRBJ1-2,NA,TRBV4-1,TGCGCCAGCAGCCAATCGATGGCCTCCTATGGCTACACCTTC,CASSQSMASYGYTF
once,TRBJ2-1,TRBD2,TRBV27,TGTGCCAGCAGCCTCAGCGGGAGTTACTACAATGAGCAGTTCTTC,CASSLSGSYYNEQFF
NA,TRBJ1-2,NA,TRBV4-3,TGCGCCAGCAGCCAAGACGGGGGCTACACCTTC,CASSQDGGYTF
NA,TRBJ2-7,TRBD2,TRBV25-1,TGTGCCAGCAGTGACAGCGGGACCAAGGTCTACGAGCAGTACTTC,CASSDSGTKVYEQYF
few,TRBJ1-1,NA,TRBV7-9,TGTGCCAGCAGCCACAGGGAAGCTCTCACTGAAGCTTTCTTT,CASSHREALTEAFF
NA,TRBJ1-5,NA,TRBV7-2,TGTGCCAGCAGCTTACCAGGGATACATCAGCCCCAGCACTTT,CASSLPGIHQPQHF
NA,TRBJ1-2,TRBD1,TRBV6-4,TGTGCCAGCAGTGACCATGGGACAGGGGCCAACTATGGCTACACCTTC,CASSDHGTGANYGYTF
NA,TRBJ1-4,TRBD1,TRBV27,TGTGCCAGCGAGCTAGGATTGGGACAGGGGTATGAAAAACTGTTTTTT,CASELGLGQGYEKLFF
NA,TRBJ1-3,NA,TRBV7-6,TGTGCCAGCAGCCCCGGACAGCCATCTTTGGGAAACACCATATATTTT,CASSPGQPSLGNTIYF
few,TRBJ2-5,NA,TRBV5-6,TGTGCCAGCAGCTTTAAGGAGACTAGTCATCCGGAGACTGGGGAGCAGTACTTC,CASSFKETSHPETGEQYF
NA,TRBJ1-1,NA,TRBV28,TGTGCCAGCAGTCCGTTATCCGGGTTGGGCACTGAAGCTTTCTTT,CASSPLSGLGTEAFF
NA,TRBJ2-4,NA,TRBV5-4,TGTGCCAGCAGCTTAACGGGGGACATTCAGTACTTC,CASSLTGDIQYF
NA,TRBJ1-6,NA,TRBV4-1,TGCGCCAGCAGCCAAGCTACGCCGTCCAATTCACCCCTCCACTTT,CASSQATPSNSPLHF
NA,TRBJ2-7,TRBD2,TRBV5-6,TGTGCCAGCAGCGTCACCGGGACTAGCGGGGCCGAGTACTTC,CASSVTGTSGAEYF
NA,TRBJ2-3,TRBD2,TRBV18,TGTGCCAGCTCAGAAGCGGGAGGGCCGGATACGCAGTATTTT,CASSEAGGPDTQYF
NA,TRBJ1-4,NA,TRBV29-1,TGCAGCGTGCGAGGAACTAATGAAAAACTGTTTTTT,CSVRGTNEKLFF
NA,TRBJ1-2,TRBD1,TRBV19,TGTGCCAGTAGGCCAAGACAGGGGTATGGCTACACCTTC,CASRPRQGYGYTF
NA,TRBJ1-5,TRBD1,TRBV7-6,TGTGCCAGCAGCTTACAGGGGGCCTCAGGAAGTAATCAGCCCCAGCATTTT,CASSLQGASGSNQPQHF
NA,TRBJ1-2,NA,TRBV5-1,TGCGCCAGCAGTCCAGACGGAAACTATGGCTACCCCTTC,CASSPDGNYGYPF
NA,TRBJ1-2,NA,TRBV4-1,TGCGCCAGCAGCCAAGAAGGAGCTTTTAACTATGGCTACACCTTC,CASSQEGAFNYGYTF
NA,TRBJ2-2,NA,TRBV13,TGTGCCAGCAGCTCCTACAACGCGGGAAGTACCACCGGGGAGCTGTTTTTT,CASSSYNAGSTTGELFF
NA,TRBJ1-4,NA,TRBV4-3,TGCGCCAGCAGCCAAGGTGGGGCGGCTGCAACTAATGAAAAACTGTTTTTT,CASSQGGAAATNEKLFF
NA,TRBJ1-5,NA,TRBV15,TGTGCCACCAGCAGAGACAGGGGAAAGAATCAGCCCCAGCATTTT,CATSRDRGKNQPQHF
NA,TRBJ2-1,NA,TRBV4-3,TGCGCCAGCAGCCAAGATCTGGGGAGTTTACAGGAGCAGTTCTTC,CASSQDLGSLQEQFF
few,TRBJ2-7,NA,TRBV7-9,TGTGCCAGCAGCGGCGAAACAGAATCGATCTACGAGCAGTACTTC,CASSGETESIYEQYF
few,TRBJ1-6,NA,TRBV6-5,TGTGCCAGCAGTTCCTACTTACCTTCACCCCTCCACTTT,CASSSYLPSPLHF